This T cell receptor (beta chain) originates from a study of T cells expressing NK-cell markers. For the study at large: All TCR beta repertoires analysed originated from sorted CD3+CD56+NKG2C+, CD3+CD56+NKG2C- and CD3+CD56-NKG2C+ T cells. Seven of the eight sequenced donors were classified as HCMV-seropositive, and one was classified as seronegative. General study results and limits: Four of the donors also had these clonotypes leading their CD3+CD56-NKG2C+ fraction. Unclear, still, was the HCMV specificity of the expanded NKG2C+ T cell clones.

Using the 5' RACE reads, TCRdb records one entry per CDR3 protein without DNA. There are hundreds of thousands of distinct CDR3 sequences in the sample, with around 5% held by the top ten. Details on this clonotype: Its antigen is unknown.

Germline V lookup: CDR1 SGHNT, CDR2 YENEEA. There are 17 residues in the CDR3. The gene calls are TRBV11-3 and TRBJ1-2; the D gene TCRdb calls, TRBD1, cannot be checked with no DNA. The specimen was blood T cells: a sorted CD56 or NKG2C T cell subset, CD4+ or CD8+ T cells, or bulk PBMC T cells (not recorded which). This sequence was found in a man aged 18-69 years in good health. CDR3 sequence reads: CASSLDYGSQGWSGYTF.